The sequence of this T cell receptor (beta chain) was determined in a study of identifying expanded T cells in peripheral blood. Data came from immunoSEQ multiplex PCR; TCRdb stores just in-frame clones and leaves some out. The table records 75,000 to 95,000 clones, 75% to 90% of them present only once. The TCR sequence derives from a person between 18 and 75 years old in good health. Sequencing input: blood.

CDR3 residues: CASSLMRGAHEQYF. DNA for the CDR3: TGTGCCAGCAGCTTGATGAGGGGTGCCCACGAGCAGTACTTC. J is TRBJ2-7 and V is TRBV5-6, with D perhaps TRBD1 or TRBD2 (5 bases each). V was trimmed by 1 base and J by 5 bases, leaving 13 bases between them. CDR1 SGHDT and CDR2 YYEEEE come from the germline V gene. The CDR3 has 14 residues.